In this sample, the clone carrying this TCR beta chain turned up many times. No antigen is known for it. Germline CDR1 and CDR2: GTSNPN and SVGIG (reference sequence). The length of the CDR3 is 15 residues. V lost 2 bases and J lost 5; bases outside the gene matches: 7. TCR beta CDR3 regions were amplified from RNA. Primed by the HTBI set, a first-round RT-PCR was run on the TCR CDR3. Each CDR3 protein gets one entry after TCRdb re-called the multiplex PCR reads with MiXCR. The table includes 500,000 to 550,000 distinct CDR3 sequences, under 25% detected once. It was considered stable Graves' hyperthyroidism when ophthalmopathy did not progress within 18 months. Diagnoses were made from clinical symptoms, serum measures (thyroxine and TRAb), thyroid ultrasound and orbital computed tomography. This specimen belongs to a study of T cells in Graves' hyperthyroidism and ophthalmopathy. For the study at large: Before any treatment, at initial diagnosis, peripheral blood was collected.

The study's findings and limits: A 13 V-J model separated ophthalmopathy from stable hyperthyroidism.

Sequencing was carried out using blood. The chain couples TRBV30 to TRBJ2-7; TRBD1 matches at 12 bases. The TCR originated in a man aged 18-30 years with Graves' hyperthyroidism. CDR3 region: CAWSTGDRGLDEQYF. DNA for the CDR3: TGTGCCTGGAGTACTGGGGACAGGGGGCTGGACGAGCAGTACTTC.